Listed here are 25 T cell receptor beta chains from one sample, sequenced in a study of sequential checkpoint blockade in melanoma. Treatment specified: randomized to nivolumab then ipilimumab (arm A) or the reverse (arm B). Profiled with immunoSEQ multiplex PCR; TCRdb holds only in-frame clones, not every one. This sample yields tens of thousands of clones, of which 80% to 90% are seen a single time; less than 6% belongs to the top ten. Sequences were derived from CD8+ T cells sorted from blood (inferred from file names), sampled from a patient given nivolumab and ipilimumab in sequence. The receptors shown here come from a human donor with melanoma.

This rearrangement joins TRBV28 to TRBJ2-5; maybe TRBD2 (5 bases). CDR3 length: 13 amino acids. CDR1 MDHEN and CDR2 SYDVKM come from the germline V gene. The V end lost 7 bases, the J end lost 0 bases, and 9 bases lay between the germline ends. CDR3 loop: CASIRGYQETQYF. CDR3 coding DNA: TGTGCCAGCATAAGAGGGTACCAAGAGACCCAGTACTTC.

The gene calls are TRBV6-5 and TRBJ2-7; 7 bases are a match to TRBD1. Germline-derived CDR1 and CDR2 are MNHEY and SVGAGI. The V and J ends lost 4 bases and 2 bases, in that order; junction bases with no gene match: 5. The CDR3 is made up of 14 amino acids. CDR3 sequence: CASSSTGSAYEQYF. The CDR3 region has the DNA TGTGCCAGCAGTTCGACAGGGAGCGCCTACGAGCAGTACTTC.

This clone rates as large. V usage is TRBV28 and J usage is TRBJ1-1; 8 nucleotides align to TRBD1. The CDR3 totals 15 residues. Germline CDR1 is MDHEN and CDR2 is SYDVKM. V lost 2 bases, J lost 1 base, and 3 bases stayed unmatched. CDR3 protein: CASSLNGQGNTEAFF. The DNA for the CDR3 is TGTGCCAGCAGTTTAAATGGACAGGGGAACACTGAAGCTTTCTTT.

This chain uses TRBV4-2 with TRBJ2-7; 12 bases align to TRBD2. Germline V gives CDR1 LGHNA, CDR2 YNFKEQ. CDR3 size: 15 residues. Unmatched junction bases numbered 3, after V lost 2 bases and J lost 4 bases. CDR3 loop: CASSQLAGGKYEQYF. In nucleotides, the CDR3 is TGTGCCAGCAGCCAACTAGCGGGGGGGAAGTACGAGCAGTACTTC.

The chain carries TRBV4-1 and TRBJ1-1; TRBD1 matches 7 bases. Germline CDR1 and CDR2: MGHRA and YSYEKL. The V segment lost 2 bases and the J segment 6 bases; nucleotides outside the gene matches: 6. This CDR3 has 14 residues. Here the CDR3 DNA reads TGCGCCAGCAGCCAAACGATCGGGACAGCTGAAGCTTTCTTT. It codes for CASSQTIGTAEAFF.

The gene calls are TRBV7-9 and TRBJ2-7; D not certain. CDR1 is SEHNR, CDR2 FQNEAQ, per germline (reference sequence). V lost 5 bases to trimming and J lost 0 bases, with 8 bases between them. The CDR3 extends over 13 amino acids. CDR3 residues: CASSPLSSYEQYF. The CDR3 bases are TGTGCCAGCAGCCCCTTGAGCTCCTACGAGCAGTACTTC.

The chain couples TRBV19 to TRBJ2-5; tentative D call: TRBD1 (6 bases). Gene TRBJ2-7 matches the end of the DNA better, so the J call may be wrong. This CDR3 is 14 amino acids long. Germline CDR1 is LNHDA and CDR2 is SQIVND (reference sequence). The CDR3 nucleotides read TGTGCCAGTAGTATGGGTCCAGGGGACTACGAGCAGTACTTC. It encodes CASSMGPGDYEQYF.

This sequence joins TRBV5-4 and TRBJ2-3; 7 nucleotides line up with TRBD1. In germline, CDR1 is SGHNT, CDR2 YYREEE (reference sequence). After removal of 4 bases from V and 2 bases from J, the junction contained 10 bases not matched to a gene. The CDR3 contains 16 residues. The CDR3 protein is CASSPFWGTDTDTQYF. DNA of the CDR3: TGTGCCAGCAGCCCATTTTGGGGGACAGACACAGATACGCAGTATTTT. The complete variable domain, with remaining parts taken from reference TRBV5-4 and TRBJ2-3, reads ETGVTQSPTHLIKTRGQQVTLRCSSQSGHNTVSWYQQALGQGPQFIFQYYREEENGRGNFPPRFSGLQFPNYSSELNVNALELDDSALYLCASSPFWGTDTDTQYFGPGTRLTVL.

The rearrangement links TRBV5-1 to TRBJ2-1; 14 bases line up with TRBD2. V lost 4 bases and J lost 9; bases outside the gene matches: 6. This CDR3 spans 15 amino acids. Germline V CDR1 and CDR2: SGHRS, YFSETQ. This CDR3 is CASSPGLAGGVEQFF. The CDR3 region has the DNA TGCGCCAGCAGCCCTGGACTAGCGGGAGGTGTTGAGCAGTTCTTC.

The gene calls are TRBV27 and TRBJ2-7; 15 bases align to TRBD2. The CDR3 length is 17 residues. V gave up 0 bases and J gave up 5 bases; unmatched junction bases: 5. In germline, CDR1 is MNHEY, CDR2 SMNVEV (reference sequence). The CDR3 region is CASSLSGLAGGHNEQYF. CDR3 sequence (DNA): TGTGCCAGCAGTTTATCAGGACTAGCGGGAGGGCACAACGAGCAGTACTTC.

This clone was counted only a few times. The J gene is TRBJ1-3, the V gene TRBV13; D not resolved. CDR3 length equals 15 residues. Germline V lookup: CDR1 PRHDT, CDR2 FYEKMQ (reference sequence). With 4 bases removed from V and 1 base from J, the gap between germline ends came to 11 bases. The CDR3 nucleotides read TGTGCCAGCAGCTCGGGGTCTGGGTCTGGAAACACCATATATTTT. Translating gives CASSSGSGSGNTIYF.

In the case of this clone: This sample includes further DNA sequences coding for the same CDR3. The chain recombines TRBV27 with TRBJ2-7, with TRBD1 as a possible D gene (6 bases). Germline lookup yields CDR1 MNHEY and CDR2 SMNVEV (reference sequence). V shed 0 bases and J shed 0 bases, with 6 bases lying between them. The CDR3 runs 14 residues. The DNA of the CDR3 is TGTGCCAGCAGTTTATCAGGGGGCTCCTACGAGCAGTACTTC. This sequence encodes CASSLSGGSYEQYF.

The rearrangement uses TRBV19 and TRBJ2-1; 7 bases align to TRBD1. After removal of 8 bases from V and 8 bases from J, the junction contained 21 bases not matched to a gene. CDR3 length equals 17 residues. Germline CDR1 reads LNHDA; CDR2 reads SQIVND (reference sequence). CDR3 loop: CASFGGRGNPPLHEQFF. CDR3 coding DNA: TGTGCCAGTTTCGGAGGCAGGGGGAATCCACCGCTACATGAGCAGTTCTTC.

The genes are TRBV4-1 and TRBJ2-7; D gene ambiguous. V was clipped by 1 base and J by 3 bases, with 13 bases between them. The CDR3 sequence is 15 residues long. The V gene's germline CDR1 is MGHRA and CDR2 YSYEKL. Here the CDR3 reads CASSQVKDELYEQYF. CDR3 bases: TGCGCCAGCAGCCAAGTCAAAGATGAACTCTACGAGCAGTACTTC.

The genes are TRBV11-2 and TRBJ2-1; possible D gene TRBD1, 5 bases. Germline V gene lookup returns CDR1 SGHAT and CDR2 FQNNGV. V dropped 5 bases and J dropped 7 bases, with 15 bases sitting between them. This CDR3 comprises 14 residues. The CDR3 region is CASSVLEGENEQFF. In DNA, the CDR3 is TGTGCCAGCAGCGTCTTGGAAGGGGAAAATGAGCAGTTCTTC.

The chain links TRBV29-1 to TRBJ2-3; weak D call: TRBD2 (5 bases). V lost 8 bases and J lost 0, with 12 bases in between. The CDR3 length is 13 residues. CDR1 and CDR2 (germline): SQVTM, ANQGSEA. The CDR3 loop reads CSFLPGSTDTQYF. DNA of the CDR3: TGCAGCTTCTTGCCGGGGAGCACAGATACGCAGTATTTT.

The rearrangement joins TRBV29-1 to TRBJ2-3; no firm D call. Germline assignment: CDR1 SQVTM and CDR2 ANQGSEA. With 2 bases removed from V and 5 bases from J, the gap between germline ends came to 14 bases. CDR3 length: 14 residues. DNA of the CDR3: TGCAGCGTTGAATCAGGTCACGACGGAGATACGCAGTATTTT. Translated, it gives CSVESGHDGDTQYF.

The genes are TRBV13 and TRBJ2-5; D is possibly TRBD1 (5 bases). The DNA end is a closer match to TRBJ2-7, so the J assignment may be wrong. The CDR3 has 13 residues. CDR1 is PRHDT and CDR2 is FYEKMQ in the germline V gene (reference sequence). For the CDR3, the DNA is TGTGCCAGCAGCTTAGGCAGGGTCTACGAGCAGTACTTC. This translates into CASSLGRVYEQYF.

This sequence joins TRBV28 and TRBJ2-5; maybe TRBD1 (5 bases). Germline V gene lookup returns CDR1 MDHEN and CDR2 SYDVKM. Trimming cost V 5 bases and J 3 bases, with 16 bases left between them. The CDR3 spans 15 residues. In DNA, the CDR3 is TGTGCCAGCAGTCCCTCAATAGGGGTGGAAGAGACCCAGTACTTC. This codes for CASSPSIGVEETQYF.

This clone is termed medium-sized. The chain has TRBV7-9 and TRBJ2-7; 10 bases are a match to TRBD2. The CDR3 loop spans 15 amino acids. Germline V gene sequence: CDR1 SEHNR, CDR2 FQNEAQ (reference sequence). Trimming removed 5 bases from V and 2 bases from J; junction bases left unmatched: 6. This CDR3 reads CASSGLAGDPYEQYF. CDR3 DNA sequence: TGTGCCAGCAGCGGCCTAGCGGGAGACCCCTACGAGCAGTACTTC.

CDR3 region: CASSEGLAGAQETQYF. The CDR3 DNA follows: TGTGCCAGCAGTGAAGGGCTAGCGGGGGCCCAAGAGACCCAGTACTTC. The chain combines TRBV2 with TRBJ2-5; 10 nucleotides match TRBD2. This CDR3 comprises 16 residues. The ends lost 1 base at V and 1 base at J; junction bases unmatched: 3. In germline, CDR1 is SNHLY, CDR2 FYNNEI.

The chain combines TRBV12-2 with TRBJ2-5; TRBD1, the table's D call, was not compared with the DNA. TRBV12-2 is noted as a pseudogene. The CDR3 spans 16 residues. CDR3 sequence: CASRLEWTERTETQYF. CDR3 nucleotides: TGTGCAAGTCGCTTAGAGTGGACAGAAAGGACGGAGACCCAGTACTTC.

V and J are TRBV14 and TRBJ2-5, with a possible D match to TRBD1 (6 bases). The end of the DNA aligns better with TRBJ2-7, so the J call may be wrong. This CDR3 is 13 amino acids long. Germline loops: CDR1 SGHDN, CDR2 FVKESK. The CDR3 loop reads CASSQFDRPEQYF. The CDR3, as DNA: TGTGCCAGCAGCCAATTCGACAGGCCCGAGCAGTACTTC.

The chain uses TRBV7-9 and TRBJ2-7, with 9 positions matching TRBD2. Trimming cost V 1 base and J 3 bases; bases outside gene matches: 4. This CDR3 comprises 15 residues. The germline V gene encodes CDR1 SEHNR and CDR2 FQNEAQ (reference sequence). As DNA, the CDR3 is TGTGCCAGCAGCTTAGTAGCGGGAGAAATCTACGAGCAGTACTTC. Translating gives CASSLVAGEIYEQYF.

The chain couples TRBV6-4 to TRBJ2-1; weak D call: TRBD1 (6 bases). This CDR3 is built from 16 residues. V dropped 0 bases and J dropped 5 bases, with 14 bases sitting between them. The V gene's germline CDR1 is MRHNA and CDR2 SNTAGT. The CDR3 reads CASSDSGGEGHNEQFF. CDR3 bases: TGTGCCAGCAGTGACTCTGGGGGCGAGGGTCACAATGAGCAGTTCTTC.